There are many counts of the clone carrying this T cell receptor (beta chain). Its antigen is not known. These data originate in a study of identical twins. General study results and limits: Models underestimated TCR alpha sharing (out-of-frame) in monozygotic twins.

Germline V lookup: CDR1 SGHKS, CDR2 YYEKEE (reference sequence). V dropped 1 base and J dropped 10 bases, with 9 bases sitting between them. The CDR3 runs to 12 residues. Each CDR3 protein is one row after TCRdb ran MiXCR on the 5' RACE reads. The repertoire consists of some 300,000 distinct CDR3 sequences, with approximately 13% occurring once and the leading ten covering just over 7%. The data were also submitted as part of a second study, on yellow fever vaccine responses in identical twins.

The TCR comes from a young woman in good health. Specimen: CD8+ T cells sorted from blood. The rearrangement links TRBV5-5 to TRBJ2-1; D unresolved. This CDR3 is CASSLSQYEQFF. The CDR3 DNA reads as TGTGCCAGCAGCTTGTCCCAGTACGAGCAGTTCTTC.